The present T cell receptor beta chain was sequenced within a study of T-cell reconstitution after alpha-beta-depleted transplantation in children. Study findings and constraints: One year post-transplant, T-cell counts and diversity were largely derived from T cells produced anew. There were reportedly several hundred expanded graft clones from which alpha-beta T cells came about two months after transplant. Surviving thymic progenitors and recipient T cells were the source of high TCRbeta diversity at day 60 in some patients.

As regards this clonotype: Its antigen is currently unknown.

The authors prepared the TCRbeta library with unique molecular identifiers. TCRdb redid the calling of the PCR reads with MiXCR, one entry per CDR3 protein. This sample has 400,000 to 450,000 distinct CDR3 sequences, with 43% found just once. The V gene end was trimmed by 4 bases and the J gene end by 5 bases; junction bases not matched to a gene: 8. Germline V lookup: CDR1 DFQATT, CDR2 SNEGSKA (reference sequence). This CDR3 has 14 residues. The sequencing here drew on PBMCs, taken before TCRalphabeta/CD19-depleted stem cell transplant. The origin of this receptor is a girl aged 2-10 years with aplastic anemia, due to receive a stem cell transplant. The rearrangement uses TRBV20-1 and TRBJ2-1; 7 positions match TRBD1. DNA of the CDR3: TGCAGTGCTACAGGACAGGCTGAGGACAATGAGCAGTTCTTC. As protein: CSATGQAEDNEQFF.